This T cell receptor beta chain was recovered during a study of blood T cell repertoires in COVID-19 (dated by TCRdb to the early 2020s). Study-wide context: Samples covering the acute and convalescent phases of COVID-19 were provided by collaborators in the United States, Italy and Spain. The material from the prospective study consisted of cDNA or gDNA derived from T cells, B-cell-depleted T cells, or PBMCs. Deeply sampled blood TCRbeta repertoires from subjects exposed to, actively infected with, or recovered from COVID-19 were included in the dataset. A freely available public database, intended as a resource for researchers studying the immune response to SARS-CoV-2, is where the repertoires were released. The samples were drawn from two sources: the first 160 participants of the ongoing ImmuneRACE study, and approximately 1,300 subjects contributed by 6 global collaborators. A de-identified subject ID, COVID-19 status, age in years and sex were almost always included in the sample metadata. HLA class I and class II types, where available, came from metadata supplied by the sample provider rather than from assay-based typing. Study-wide conclusions, independent of this receptor: The amount of clinical and demographic metadata varied by source and participant and was provided uncurated.

Regarding this clone: Its binding antigen is unknown. No clone much larger than this one lies a single base away; base qualities are absent. Other DNA sequences in the sample encode the same CDR3.

The collaborating institutions used their own protocols to collect whole blood in K2EDTA tubes. For TCRbeta analysis, collaborators shipped samples in one of three forms: frozen whole blood, isolated PBMCs, or DNA extracted from either of those sample types. V loses 2 bases, J loses 4 bases, and the germline ends lie 12 bases apart. In the germline V gene (reference sequence), CDR1 corresponds to PRHDT and CDR2 to FYEKMQ. There are 14 amino acids in the CDR3, from cysteine to phenylalanine inclusive. The only DNA kept is the CDR3, 42 bases in frame from the first base. TCRbeta CDR3 regions were amplified from genomic DNA by means of the immunoSEQ Assay, a bias-controlled multiplex PCR. The paper's data handling went like this. Within the assay, amplification of reference gene primers was used to estimate how many nucleated cells each sample contained. To quantify the absolute abundance of each unique TCRbeta CDR3 rearrangement, sequence reads were collapsed and filtered. For each sample, productive Simpson clonality was calculated as the square root of Simpson's diversity index across productive rearrangements. The table was pulled from immuneACCESS by TCRdb, which kept in-frame rearrangements only. Such tables lose some clones; where checked, under half of the loss comes from unresolved V genes, and the rest has no known cause. V and J calls and clone size are those listed in that table; D and trimming were worked out from the DNA. The sample profile shows nearly 100,000 clones; approximately 82% of them were found once. The ten top clones hold 10% of the sample.

The chain employs TRBV13 and TRBJ2-7; a tentative D match to TRBD2 spans 6 bases. The sequencing sample was made of peripheral blood. The sequence came from a man in his sixties or seventies with acute or convalescent COVID-19. The CDR3 region: CASSLRGSRYEQYF. The nucleotide sequence is given as TGTGCCAGCAGCTTACGGGGGAGTAGGTACGAGCAGTACTTC.